These T cell receptor beta chains were read from a single sample in a study of blood T cells in healthy people across ages. TCRdb recomputed calls from the 5' RACE reads with MiXCR, one row per CDR3 protein. This table holds approximately 770,000 distinct CDR3 sequences, 58% found once. Material: blood. The source of these receptors is a man under 40 in good health. Each CDR3 is given with its conserved first and last residue. The D gene is left open where the match is weak. Some rows mark clone size as missing; the rest say once, few, many or name a class of expanded clone.

V gene,clone size,CDR3 length,J gene,D gene,CDR3 protein,CDR3 DNA
TRBV29-1,NA,15,TRBJ1-4,TRBD1,CSVEDPTGGGEKLFF,TGCAGCGTTGAAGACCCGACAGGGGGGGGAGAAAAACTGTTTTTT
TRBV20-1,NA,13,TRBJ2-7,NA,CSARRVSAYEQYF,TGCAGTGCTAGACGGGTTAGTGCCTACGAGCAGTACTTC
TRBV3-1,NA,15,TRBJ2-7,TRBD2,CASSQSGLAGYEQYF,TGTGCCAGCAGCCAATCGGGACTAGCGGGTTACGAGCAGTACTTC
TRBV20-1,few,13,TRBJ2-7,NA,CSARTDRRGEQYF,TGCAGTGCTAGAACCGACAGAAGAGGCGAGCAGTACTTC
TRBV5-1,NA,12,TRBJ2-1,TRBD2,CASRRGDTEQFF,TGCGCCAGCAGGCGGGGGGACACCGAGCAGTTCTTC
TRBV2,NA,14,TRBJ1-4,NA,CASSAERINEKLFF,TGTGCCAGCAGTGCGGAAAGAATTAATGAAAAACTGTTTTTT
TRBV9,NA,15,TRBJ2-1,TRBD2,CASSGGTSGRAEQFF,TGTGCCAGCAGCGGTGGGACTAGCGGGAGAGCTGAGCAGTTCTTC
TRBV4-2,few,15,TRBJ2-1,NA,CASSQGTGPINEQFF,TGTGCCAGCAGCCAGGGTACGGGCCCAATCAATGAGCAGTTCTTC
TRBV4-2,few,13,TRBJ1-1,NA,CASSQGDTAEAFF,TGTGCCAGCAGCCAGGGGGATACGGCTGAAGCTTTCTTT
TRBV28,NA,13,TRBJ1-2,TRBD1,CASLDRGPYGYTF,TGTGCCAGCTTGGACAGGGGTCCCTATGGCTACACCTTC
TRBV28,few,17,TRBJ2-3,NA,CASSHPGGGKEKDTQYF,TGTGCCAGCAGCCACCCCGGGGGCGGGAAGGAAAAAGATACGCAGTATTTT
TRBV2,NA,15,TRBJ2-5,TRBD2,CASSEVSGAQETQYF,TGTGCCAGCAGTGAAGTTAGCGGGGCACAAGAGACCCAGTACTTC
TRBV15,NA,17,TRBJ1-4,NA,CATSRDGMGGWNEKLFF,TGTGCCACCAGCAGAGATGGTATGGGGGGTTGGAATGAAAAACTGTTTTTT
TRBV10-3,NA,14,TRBJ2-6,NA,CAISRGLGANVLTF,TGTGCCATCAGTAGGGGGTTAGGGGCCAACGTCCTGACTTTC
TRBV7-9,few,13,TRBJ1-2,NA,CASSLALRLSYTF,TGTGCCAGCAGCTTAGCGCTCAGGTTGTCCTACACCTTC
TRBV2,NA,14,TRBJ2-7,NA,CASSLTPQGYEQYF,TGTGCCAGCAGTCTGACCCCTCAGGGCTACGAGCAGTACTTC
TRBV27,NA,21,TRBJ2-6,TRBD1,CASSSPLYRGRISEGANVLTF,TGTGCCAGCAGTTCACCCTTATACAGGGGGCGAATTAGCGAGGGGGCCAACGTCCTGACTTTC
TRBV7-8,NA,16,TRBJ1-1,NA,CASSYLGGTLATEAFF,TGTGCCAGCAGCTATCTGGGCGGGACACTCGCCACTGAAGCTTTCTTT
TRBV20-1,NA,11,TRBJ2-1,NA,CSARTNNEQFF,TGCAGTGCTAGAACCAACAATGAGCAGTTCTTC
TRBV7-2,NA,17,TRBJ2-3,NA,CASSLRRDSLFTDTQYF,TGTGCCAGCAGCCTCCGCCGGGACTCACTATTCACAGATACGCAGTATTTT
TRBV20-1,NA,14,TRBJ2-5,TRBD1,CSARPGTEGETQYF,TGCAGTGCCCGACCCGGGACAGAAGGAGAGACCCAGTACTTC
TRBV10-3,few,12,TRBJ2-7,NA,CAISETRYEQYF,TGTGCCATCAGTGAGACCAGATACGAGCAGTACTTC
TRBV15,NA,14,TRBJ2-7,TRBD2,CATSRVSGGFEQYF,TGTGCCACCAGCAGAGTGAGCGGGGGGTTCGAGCAGTACTTC
TRBV7-2,NA,16,TRBJ2-7,TRBD1,CASSYSKGGVGYEQYF,TGTGCCAGCAGCTACAGCAAAGGGGGCGTCGGATACGAGCAGTACTTC
TRBV7-2,few,17,TRBJ2-6,NA,CASSLAHKSSGANVLTF,TGTGCCAGCAGCTTAGCGCACAAAAGCTCTGGGGCCAACGTCCTGACTTTC
TRBV3-1,NA,11,TRBJ2-7,NA,CASSQDWAPYF,TGTGCCAGCAGCCAAGATTGGGCCCCGTACTTC
TRBV2,NA,13,TRBJ1-2,NA,CASCTGSMYGYTF,TGTGCCAGCTGCACAGGTAGCATGTATGGCTACACCTTC
TRBV7-2,NA,14,TRBJ2-7,TRBD2,CASSQLANSYEQYF,TGTGCCAGCAGCCAACTAGCGAACTCCTACGAGCAGTACTTC
TRBV28,NA,13,TRBJ1-5,NA,CASSLGVRQPQHF,TGTGCCAGCAGTTTGGGGGTTCGTCAGCCCCAGCATTTT
TRBV7-8,NA,16,TRBJ1-5,TRBD1,CASSQGQGASNQPQHF,TGTGCCAGCAGCCAGGGGCAGGGGGCGAGCAATCAGCCCCAGCATTTT
TRBV7-2,NA,17,TRBJ2-5,TRBD2,CASSLAGGSSGQETQYF,TGTGCCAGCAGCTTAGCGGGGGGGTCTAGCGGCCAAGAGACCCAGTACTTC
TRBV11-2,few,16,TRBJ2-5,NA,CASSLGRFHQQETQYF,TGTGCCAGCAGCTTAGGAAGGTTCCACCAACAAGAGACCCAGTACTTC
TRBV6-1,NA,12,TRBJ2-7,NA,CASRQGYSEQYF,TGTGCCAGCAGACAGGGATACAGCGAGCAGTACTTC
TRBV20-1,NA,13,TRBJ2-5,NA,CSARSPSEETQYF,TGCAGTGCTAGATCGCCTAGCGAGGAGACCCAGTACTTC
TRBV2,NA,12,TRBJ2-7,NA,CASREHTDEQYF,TGTGCCAGCCGGGAGCACACGGACGAGCAGTACTTC
TRBV12-3/TRBV12-4,many,13,TRBJ1-2,NA,CASSPDRAYGYTF,TGTGCCAGCAGCCCTGACAGAGCCTATGGCTACACCTTC
TRBV5-1,NA,14,TRBJ2-5,NA,CASSAMTNQETQYF,TGCGCCAGCAGCGCTATGACGAACCAAGAGACCCAGTACTTC
TRBV18,NA,16,TRBJ2-1,NA,CASSPRLAGGVNEQFF,TGTGCCAGCTCACCACGCCTGGCGGGTGGGGTAAATGAGCAGTTCTTC
TRBV9,NA,13,TRBJ2-7,NA,CASSADSYNEQYF,TGTGCCAGCAGCGCAGACTCCTACAATGAGCAGTACTTC
TRBV11-2,once,14,TRBJ2-1,TRBD1,CASRMGQGENEQFF,TGTGCCAGCAGGATGGGACAGGGGGAGAATGAGCAGTTCTTC
TRBV7-2,NA,15,TRBJ2-3,NA,CASSLGLVLTDTQYF,TGTGCCAGCAGCTTAGGACTAGTTCTAACAGATACGCAGTATTTT
TRBV7-2,few,15,TRBJ2-1,NA,CASSQGSGGYNEQFF,TGTGCCAGCAGCCAGGGCTCCGGCGGCTACAATGAGCAGTTCTTC
TRBV20-1,NA,13,TRBJ2-3,TRBD2,CSKTSGNTDTQYF,TGCAGCAAGACTAGCGGGAACACAGATACGCAGTATTTT
TRBV7-9,NA,15,TRBJ1-1,NA,CASRAGGWQNTEAFF,TGTGCCAGCCGCGCGGGGGGCTGGCAGAACACTGAAGCTTTCTTT
TRBV20-1,NA,13,TRBJ2-3,NA,CSARETLTDTQYF,TGCAGTGCTAGAGAGACACTCACAGATACGCAGTATTTT